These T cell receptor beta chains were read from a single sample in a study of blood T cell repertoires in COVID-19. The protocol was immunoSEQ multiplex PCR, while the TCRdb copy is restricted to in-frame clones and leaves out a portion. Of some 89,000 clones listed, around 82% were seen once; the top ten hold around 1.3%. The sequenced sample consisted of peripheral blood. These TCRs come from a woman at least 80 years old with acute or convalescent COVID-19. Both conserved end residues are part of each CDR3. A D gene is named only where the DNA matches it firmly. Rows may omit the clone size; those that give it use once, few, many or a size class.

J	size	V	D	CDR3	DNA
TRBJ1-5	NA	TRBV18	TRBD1	CASSSSGGRNQPQHF	TGTGCCAGCTCATCATCAGGGGGACGCAATCAGCCCCAGCATTTT
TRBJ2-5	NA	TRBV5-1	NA	CASSSLGQQETQYF	TGCGCCAGCAGCTCCCTCGGACAGCAAGAGACCCAGTACTTC
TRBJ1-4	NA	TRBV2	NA	CASSELWGVNEKLFF	TGTGCCAGCAGTGAATTGTGGGGAGTTAATGAAAAACTGTTTTTT
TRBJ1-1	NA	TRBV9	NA	CASSVGGFSNTEAFF	TGTGCCAGCAGCGTTGGAGGTTTTTCGAACACTGAAGCTTTCTTT
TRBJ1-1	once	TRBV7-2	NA	CASSLARQLNTEAFF	TGTGCCAGCAGCTTAGCCCGACAGCTGAACACTGAAGCTTTCTTT
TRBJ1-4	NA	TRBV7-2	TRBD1	CASSLSRGLTNEKLFF	TGTGCCAGCAGCTTATCCAGGGGGCTTACTAATGAAAAACTGTTTTTT
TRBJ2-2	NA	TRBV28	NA	CASSFVLTGELFF	TGTGCCAGCAGTTTTGTCCTTACCGGGGAGCTGTTTTTT
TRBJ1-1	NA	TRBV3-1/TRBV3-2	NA	CASSQDMNTEAFF	TGTGCCAGCAGCCAAGATATGAACACTGAAGCTTTCTTT
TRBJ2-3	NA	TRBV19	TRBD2	CASSPVSGRVGDTQYF	TGTGCCAGTAGTCCGGTTAGCGGGAGAGTTGGGGATACGCAGTATTTT
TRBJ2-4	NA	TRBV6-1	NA	CASSETGSDIQYF	TGTGCCAGCAGTGAAACAGGTTCCGACATTCAGTACTTC
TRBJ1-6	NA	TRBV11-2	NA	CASSLQGNSPLHF	TGTGCCAGCAGCTTACAGGGTAATTCACCCCTCCACTTT
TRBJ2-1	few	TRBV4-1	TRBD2	CASSPGTSREQFF	TGCGCCAGCAGCCCAGGGACTAGCCGGGAGCAGTTCTTC
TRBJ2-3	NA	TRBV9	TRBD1	CASSNRGGTDTQYF	TGTGCCAGCAGCAACAGGGGGGGCACAGATACGCAGTATTTT
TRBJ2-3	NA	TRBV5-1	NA	CASSSVQHTDTQYF	TGCGCCAGCAGCTCAGTTCAACACACAGATACGCAGTATTTT
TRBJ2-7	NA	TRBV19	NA	CASSIGGVTSSYEQYF	TGTGCCAGTAGTATCGGTGGGGTTACTAGTTCCTACGAGCAGTACTTC
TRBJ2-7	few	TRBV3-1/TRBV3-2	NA	CASSQAVMGREQYF	TGTGCCAGCAGCCAAGCGGTGATGGGGCGCGAGCAGTACTTC
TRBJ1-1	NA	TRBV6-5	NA	CASSQTGNTEAFF	TGTGCCAGCAGCCAGACAGGGAACACTGAAGCTTTCTTT
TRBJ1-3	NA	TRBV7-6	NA	CASSLVMRGIHSGNTIYF	TGTGCCAGCAGCTTAGTAATGCGGGGGATACACTCTGGAAACACCATATATTTT
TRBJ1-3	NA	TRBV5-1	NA	CASSLSTSGNTIYF	TGCGCCAGCAGCTTAAGCACGTCTGGAAACACCATATATTTT
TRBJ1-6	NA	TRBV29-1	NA	CSVAEENSPLHF	TGCAGCGTTGCTGAGGAGAACTCACCCCTCCACTTT
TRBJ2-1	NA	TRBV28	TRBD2	CASSLSGTSGSHEQFF	TGTGCCAGCAGTTTATCCGGGACTAGCGGGAGCCATGAGCAGTTCTTC
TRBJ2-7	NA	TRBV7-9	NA	CASSLEVMDGGLSYEQYF	TGTGCCAGCAGCTTGGAGGTTATGGACGGAGGTCTGAGCTACGAGCAGTACTTC
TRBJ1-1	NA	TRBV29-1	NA	CSVARNTEAFF	TGCAGCGTTGCCAGGAACACTGAAGCTTTCTTT
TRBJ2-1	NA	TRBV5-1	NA	CASSVQGYEQFF	TGCGCCAGCAGCGTGCAGGGATATGAGCAGTTCTTC
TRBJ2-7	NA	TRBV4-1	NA	CASSQDSGFPEQYF	TGCGCCAGCAGCCAAGATTCGGGATTCCCCGAGCAGTACTTC
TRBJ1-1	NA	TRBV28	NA	CASSSYRAPEAFF	TGTGCCAGCAGTTCCTACAGGGCCCCTGAAGCTTTCTTT
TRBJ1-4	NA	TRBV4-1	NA	CATGQTLSFELRLFF	TGCGCCACCGGACAGACCCTATCGTTCGAGCTAAGACTGTTTTTT
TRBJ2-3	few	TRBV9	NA	CASSAGGRSTDTQYF	TGTGCCAGCAGCGCCGGCGGTCGGAGCACAGATACGCAGTATTTT
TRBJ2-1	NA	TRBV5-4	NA	CASSLPNRDGHEQFF	TGTGCCAGCAGCTTACCGAACAGGGACGGCCATGAGCAGTTCTTC
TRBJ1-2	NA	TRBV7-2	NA	CASSQGTGINYGYTF	TGTGCCAGCAGCCAAGGTACAGGGATCAACTATGGCTACACCTTC
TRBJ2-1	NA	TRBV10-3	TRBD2	CAISTNSGGAGEQFF	TGTGCCATCAGTACAAATAGCGGGGGGGCCGGTGAGCAGTTCTTC
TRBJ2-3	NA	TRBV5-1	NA	CASSLDYRGAQDTQYF	TGCGCCAGCAGCTTGGATTATCGGGGGGCACAAGATACGCAGTATTTT